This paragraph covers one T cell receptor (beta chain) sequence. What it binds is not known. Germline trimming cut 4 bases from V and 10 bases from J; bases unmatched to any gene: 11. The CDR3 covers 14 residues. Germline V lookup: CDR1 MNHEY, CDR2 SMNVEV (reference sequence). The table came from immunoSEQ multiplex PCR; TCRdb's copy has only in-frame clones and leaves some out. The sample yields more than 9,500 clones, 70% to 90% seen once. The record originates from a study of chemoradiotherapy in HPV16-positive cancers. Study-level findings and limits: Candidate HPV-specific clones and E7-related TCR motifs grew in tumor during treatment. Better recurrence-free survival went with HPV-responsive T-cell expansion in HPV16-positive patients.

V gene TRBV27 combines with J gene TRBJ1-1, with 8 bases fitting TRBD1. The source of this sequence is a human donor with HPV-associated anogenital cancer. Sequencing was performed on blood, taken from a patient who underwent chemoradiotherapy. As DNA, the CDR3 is TGTGCCAGCAGTTCGTACAGGGGGGATGAGGGAGCTTTCTTT. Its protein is CASSSYRGDEGAFF.